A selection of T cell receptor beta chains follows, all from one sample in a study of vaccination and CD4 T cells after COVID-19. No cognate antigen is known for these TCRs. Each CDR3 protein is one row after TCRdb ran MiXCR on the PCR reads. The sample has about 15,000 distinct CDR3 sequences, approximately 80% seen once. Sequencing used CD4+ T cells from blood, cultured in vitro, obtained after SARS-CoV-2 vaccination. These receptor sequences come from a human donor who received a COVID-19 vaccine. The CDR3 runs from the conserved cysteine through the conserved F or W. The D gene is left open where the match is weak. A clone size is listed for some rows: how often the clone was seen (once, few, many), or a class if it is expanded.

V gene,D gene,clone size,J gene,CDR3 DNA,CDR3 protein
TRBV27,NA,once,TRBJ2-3,TGTGCCAGCAGTTTCGACCGCACAGATACGCAGTATTTT,CASSFDRTDTQYF
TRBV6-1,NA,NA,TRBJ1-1,TGTGCCAGTAGGGACCCCCCGCGAAGGAACACTGAAGCTTTCTTT,CASRDPPRRNTEAFF
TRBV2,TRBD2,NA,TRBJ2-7,TGTGCCAGCAGCGCCCTAGGGGGACTAGCGGGGGCCCGACGAGATTACGAGCAGTACTTC,CASSALGGLAGARRDYEQYF
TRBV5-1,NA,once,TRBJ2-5,TGCGCCAGCAGCGAGAGGGATCAAGAGACCCAGTACTTC,CASSERDQETQYF
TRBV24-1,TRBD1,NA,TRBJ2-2,TGTGCCACCAGTCCTCGGGCGGGACAGGGTAGCACCGGGGAGCTGTTTTTT,CATSPRAGQGSTGELFF
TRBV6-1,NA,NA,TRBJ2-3,TGTGCCAGCAGTGAGGTGCAGGTTTCAGATACGCAGTATTTT,CASSEVQVSDTQYF
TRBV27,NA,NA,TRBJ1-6,TGTGCCAGCAGTTTAAGCAGGGAGTATAATTCACCCCTCCACTTT,CASSLSREYNSPLHF
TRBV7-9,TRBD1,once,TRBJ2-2,TGTGCCAGCAGCTCAACCAGGGGGCGAACCGGGGAGCTGTTTTTT,CASSSTRGRTGELFF
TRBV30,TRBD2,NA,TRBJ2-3,TGTGCCTGGAATTTGGGAACTAGCGGGGACTGGGATACGCAGTATTTT,CAWNLGTSGDWDTQYF
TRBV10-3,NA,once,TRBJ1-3,TGTGCCATCAGTGTCGGAGGTAATGGAAACACCATATATTTT,CAISVGGNGNTIYF
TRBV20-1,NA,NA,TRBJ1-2,TGCAGTGCTAGTGATATTCCGTCCAAGGGCGGCTATGGCTACACCTTC,CSASDIPSKGGYGYTF
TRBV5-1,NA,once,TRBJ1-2,TGCGCCAGCAGCTTAGGACAGCGCTATGGCTACACCTTC,CASSLGQRYGYTF
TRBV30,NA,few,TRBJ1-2,TGTGCCTGGACAGTAGGGAGAGGCGGTGGCTACACCTTC,CAWTVGRGGGYTF
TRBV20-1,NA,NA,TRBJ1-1,TGCAGTGCTACCACAGGGATCACTGAAGCTTTCTTT,CSATTGITEAFF
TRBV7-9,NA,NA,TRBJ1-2,TGTGCCAGCAGTAGGTCCAGGTTCAGCCTAACTTCTAACTATGGCTACACCTTC,CASSRSRFSLTSNYGYTF
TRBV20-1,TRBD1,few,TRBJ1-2,TGCAGTGCCGACAGGGCTAACTATGGCTACACCTTC,CSADRANYGYTF
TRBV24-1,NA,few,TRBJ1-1,TGTGCCACCAGTGCGACGGGCTTCGAAGCTTTCTTT,CATSATGFEAFF
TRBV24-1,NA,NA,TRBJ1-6,TGTGCCACCAGTGATTTGGTCCTGGATTCACCCCTCCACTTT,CATSDLVLDSPLHF
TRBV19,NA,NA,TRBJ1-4,TGTGCCAGTAGTAACCAGGGTAGAGAAAAACTGTTTTTT,CASSNQGREKLFF
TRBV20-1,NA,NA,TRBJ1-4,TGCAGTGCTGGGGGTTCATCCACAGAACAGGGCGTCTACGAAAAACTGTTTTTT,CSAGGSSTEQGVYEKLFF
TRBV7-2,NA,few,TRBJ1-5,TGTGCCAGCAGCTTAGGCCCCCGGGGCAATCAGCCCCAGCATTTT,CASSLGPRGNQPQHF
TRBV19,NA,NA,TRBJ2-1,TGTGCCAGTAGTAAAGCGGCAGGCCAGTTCTTC,CASSKAAGQFF
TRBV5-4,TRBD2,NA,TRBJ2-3,TGTGCCAGCAGCTTGGCCAGCGGGGGGGACACAGATACGCAGTATTTT,CASSLASGGDTDTQYF
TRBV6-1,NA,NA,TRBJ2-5,TGTGCCAGCCTAAAAGACAGGAGGGTAGGGGGGACCCAGTACTTC,CASLKDRRVGGTQYF
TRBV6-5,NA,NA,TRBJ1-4,TGTGCCAGCAGTTACACTAATGAAAAACTGTTTTTT,CASSYTNEKLFF
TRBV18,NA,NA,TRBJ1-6,TGTGCCAGCTCTCCAGGGCAGGAGTGGGCACCCCTCCACTTT,CASSPGQEWAPLHF
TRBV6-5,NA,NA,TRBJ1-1,TGTGCCAGCAGTTACAAGGGGGAATACAAAGCTTTCTTT,CASSYKGEYKAFF
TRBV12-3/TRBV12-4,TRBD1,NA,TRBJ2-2,TGTGCCAGCGGGGGCCACAGGGGCACTGAGACCGGGGAGCTGTTTTTT,CASGGHRGTETGELFF
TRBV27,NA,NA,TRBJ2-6,TGTGCCAGCAGTTTGTTTGGGGCCAACGTCCTGACTTTC,CASSLFGANVLTF
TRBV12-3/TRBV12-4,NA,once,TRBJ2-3,TGTGCCAGCAGTTTAAACCCCTGGGCCCGGGCTATCAAGTATTTT,CASSLNPWARAIKYF
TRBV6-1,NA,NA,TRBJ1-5,TGTGCCAGCAGTGAAACCCGGCGGGCGGTGCCGCATTTT,CASSETRRAVPHF
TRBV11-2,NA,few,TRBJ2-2,TGTGCCAGCAGCGTGGGTGTGGGAACCGGGGAGCTGTTTTTT,CASSVGVGTGELFF
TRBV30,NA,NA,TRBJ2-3,TGTGCCTGGAGCCCTAATGTTCCCACAGATACGCAGTATTTT,CAWSPNVPTDTQYF
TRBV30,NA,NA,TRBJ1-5,TGTGCCTGGAGTGTTGATAGGGATCATCAGCCCCAGCATTTT,CAWSVDRDHQPQHF
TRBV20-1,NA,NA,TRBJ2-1,TGCAGTGCTAGAGATGGGGTTGGGAATGAGCAGTTCTTC,CSARDGVGNEQFF
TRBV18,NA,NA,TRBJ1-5,TGTGCCAGCTCACCAGGCCGGGGATCCAATCAGCCCCAGCATTTT,CASSPGRGSNQPQHF
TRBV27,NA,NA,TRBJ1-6,TGTGCCAGCAGTTTAGAAAGCTCCTATAATTCACCCCTCCACTTT,CASSLESSYNSPLHF
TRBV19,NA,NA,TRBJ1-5,TGTGCCAGTAGGAGACAGGGCAATCAGCCCCAGCATTTT,CASRRQGNQPQHF